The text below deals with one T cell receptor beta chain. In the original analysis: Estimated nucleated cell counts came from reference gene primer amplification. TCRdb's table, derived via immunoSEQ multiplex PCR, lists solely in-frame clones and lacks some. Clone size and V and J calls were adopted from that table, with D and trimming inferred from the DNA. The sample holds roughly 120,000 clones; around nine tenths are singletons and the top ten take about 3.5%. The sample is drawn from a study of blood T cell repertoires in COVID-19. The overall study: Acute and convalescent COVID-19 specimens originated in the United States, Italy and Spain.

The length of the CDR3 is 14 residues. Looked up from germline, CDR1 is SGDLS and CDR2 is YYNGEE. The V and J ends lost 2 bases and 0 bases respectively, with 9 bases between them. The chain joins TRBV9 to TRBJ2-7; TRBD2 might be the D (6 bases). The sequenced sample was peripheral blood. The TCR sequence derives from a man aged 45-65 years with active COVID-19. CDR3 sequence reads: CASSVGGDSYEQYF. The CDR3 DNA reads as TGTGCCAGCAGCGTTGGCGGGGACTCCTACGAGCAGTACTTC.